The clone carrying this T cell receptor beta chain has a single count. Per the original methods: Estimation of nucleated cell counts was performed using reference gene primer amplification. The table came from immunoSEQ multiplex PCR; TCRdb's copy has only in-frame clones and leaves some out. That table furnishes V, J and clone size, whereas the DNA furnished D and trimming. The sample yields 150,000 to 200,000 clones, around nine tenths seen once. The sample originates from a study of blood T cell repertoires in COVID-19. For the study at large: T cells, B-cell-depleted T cells, or PBMCs supplied cDNA or gDNA.

CDR3 length: 13 residues. Germline CDR1 is KGHSH and CDR2 is LQKENI. V gave up 1 base and J gave up 1 base, with 4 bases separating them. This sequence joins TRBV18 and TRBJ1-1; D is undetermined. This receptor was obtained from a man aged 65 to 85 with acute or convalescent COVID-19. The material sequenced was peripheral blood. CDR3 nucleotides: TGTGCCAGCTCACCACTGCGGAACACTGAAGCTTTCTTT. It specifies CASSPLRNTEAFF.